This is a list of T cell receptor beta chains from one sample in a study of cytomegalovirus exposure and HLA in healthy donors. Data came from immunoSEQ multiplex PCR; TCRdb stores just in-frame clones and leaves some out. The data contain about 200,000 clones, approximately 86% of them singletons. Sequenced material: PBMCs. Receptors originate from a woman younger than 30 in good health and CMV-seronegative. The CDR3 runs from the conserved cysteine through the conserved F or W. A D gene is named only where the DNA matches it firmly. Expanded clones get a size class; other rows say once, few or many, or leave the size out.

few	TRBD2	TRBV7-9	TRBJ2-5	TGTGCCAGCAGCACAAAGGGCGGGACTAGCGGCTCCCTGGCCCAGTACTTC	CASSTKGGTSGSLAQYF
NA	NA	TRBV11-1	TRBJ2-1	TGTGCCAGCAGCTTACCAGGCTACTCCTACAATGAGCAGTTCTTC	CASSLPGYSYNEQFF
NA	NA	TRBV30	TRBJ1-2	TGTGCCTGGATGCAGGAAAACTATGGCTACACCTTC	CAWMQENYGYTF
NA	TRBD1	TRBV29-1	TRBJ2-7	TGCAGCGCCTCCCTGGACAGGGTGGCCTACGAGCAGTACTTC	CSASLDRVAYEQYF
NA	TRBD1	TRBV6-5	TRBJ1-3	TGTGCCAGCAGGCCGGACAGGGGATCTGGAAACACCATATATTTT	CASRPDRGSGNTIYF
NA	NA	TRBV28	TRBJ1-2	TGTGCCAGCAGTGGTCGAGGGAGGTACTATGGCTACACCTTC	CASSGRGRYYGYTF
NA	TRBD1	TRBV5-1	TRBJ2-5	TGCGCCAGCAGCTTCCGGGACAGGAAAGAGACCCAGTACTTC	CASSFRDRKETQYF
NA	NA	TRBV6-5	TRBJ2-2	TGTGCCAGCAGTTACTCCGCTCCGGGCGGGGAGCTGTTTTTT	CASSYSAPGGELFF
few	NA	TRBV4-1	TRBJ2-5	TGCGCCAGCAGCTCCCACCCAGCGACCAAAGAGACCCAGTACTTC	CASSSHPATKETQYF
NA	NA	TRBV15	TRBJ2-7	TGTGCCACCATTGGAGGGAGGTTCTACGAGCAGTACTTC	CATIGGRFYEQYF
NA	TRBD1	TRBV11-3	TRBJ2-7	TGTGCCAGCAGCTCGGGACAGATCTCCTACGAGCAGTACTTC	CASSSGQISYEQYF
NA	NA	TRBV6-5	TRBJ1-2	TGTGCCAGCAGTTTGACAGTTTTATCCGAAGGCTACACCTTC	CASSLTVLSEGYTF
once	TRBD2	TRBV19	TRBJ2-5	TGTGCCAGTAGTATAAGCCCGCTAGCGGGATTGGAGACCCAGTACTTC	CASSISPLAGLETQYF
NA	TRBD2	TRBV11-2	TRBJ2-1	TGTGCCAGCAGCTTAGGGGGGGGGTCCGGGAGGGATGAGCAGTTCTTC	CASSLGGGSGRDEQFF
NA	NA	TRBV27	TRBJ1-5	TGTGCCAGCAGTTTTCGCCGGGAAGGGAATCAGCCCCAGCATTTT	CASSFRREGNQPQHF
NA	NA	TRBV2	TRBJ1-5	TGTGCCAGCAGTGGTAGCGGTAATAGCAATCAGCCCCAGCATTTT	CASSGSGNSNQPQHF
NA	TRBD1	TRBV6-4	TRBJ1-6	TGTGCCAGCAGTTTCGGGACAGAGAATTCACCCCTCCACTTT	CASSFGTENSPLHF
NA	NA	TRBV15	TRBJ2-1	TGTGCCACCAGCAGAGCACTCAGCGGTTCCTACAATGAGCAGTTCTTC	CATSRALSGSYNEQFF
NA	TRBD1	TRBV5-1	TRBJ2-5	TGCGCCAGCAGCCTGCTGGGCGCCGGGACAGGGGGGTTGGAGCAGTACTTC	CASSLLGAGTGGLEQYF
NA	NA	TRBV7-9	TRBJ2-3	TGTTCCAGCAGCTTAGGCCGACAGGAACAGTATACGCAGTATTTT	CSSSLGRQEQYTQYF
few	TRBD2	TRBV5-1	TRBJ2-7	TGCGCCAGCAGCTTACTAGCGGGGGGATCCTCCTACGAGCAGTACTTC	CASSLLAGGSSYEQYF
NA	TRBD1	TRBV13	TRBJ1-3	TGTGCCAGCAGCTCCGCGGGACAGGGGGTTATCTCTGGAAACACCATATATTTT	CASSSAGQGVISGNTIYF
NA	TRBD1	TRBV30	TRBJ2-7	TGTGCCTGGAGTGTATTCGGACAGGGGGCGAGGAACGAGCAGTACTTC	CAWSVFGQGARNEQYF
NA	NA	TRBV10-1	TRBJ2-7	TGCGCCAGCAGTGAGGGAGTCGCTCCTACCTACGAGCAGTACTTC	CASSEGVAPTYEQYF
once	NA	TRBV29-1	TRBJ1-5	TGCAGCGTTGAAGCGCCAGGGATCGAGGAGAGCAATCAGCCCCAGCATTTT	CSVEAPGIEESNQPQHF